What follows is one TCR beta chain and its context. In germline, CDR1 is KGHDR, CDR2 SFDVKD. V lost 5 bases to trimming and J lost 2 bases, with 14 bases between them. CDR3 length equals 15 residues. The sample is drawn from a study of control samples from healthy donors and cancer patients. Only in-frame clones appear in the TCRdb table, and some are missing; sequencing was by immunoSEQ multiplex PCR. The sample lists 75,000 to 100,000 clones; roughly four fifths were seen once. The sequenced material came from blood. The sequence was collected from a man aged 60 to 69 in good health. The J gene is TRBJ2-5, the V gene TRBV24-1; weak D call: TRBD1 (7 bases). CDR3 nucleotides: TGTGCCACCAGTGTGGCAGGGGGAGGTCAAGAGACCCAGTACTTC. It yields the protein CATSVAGGGQETQYF.